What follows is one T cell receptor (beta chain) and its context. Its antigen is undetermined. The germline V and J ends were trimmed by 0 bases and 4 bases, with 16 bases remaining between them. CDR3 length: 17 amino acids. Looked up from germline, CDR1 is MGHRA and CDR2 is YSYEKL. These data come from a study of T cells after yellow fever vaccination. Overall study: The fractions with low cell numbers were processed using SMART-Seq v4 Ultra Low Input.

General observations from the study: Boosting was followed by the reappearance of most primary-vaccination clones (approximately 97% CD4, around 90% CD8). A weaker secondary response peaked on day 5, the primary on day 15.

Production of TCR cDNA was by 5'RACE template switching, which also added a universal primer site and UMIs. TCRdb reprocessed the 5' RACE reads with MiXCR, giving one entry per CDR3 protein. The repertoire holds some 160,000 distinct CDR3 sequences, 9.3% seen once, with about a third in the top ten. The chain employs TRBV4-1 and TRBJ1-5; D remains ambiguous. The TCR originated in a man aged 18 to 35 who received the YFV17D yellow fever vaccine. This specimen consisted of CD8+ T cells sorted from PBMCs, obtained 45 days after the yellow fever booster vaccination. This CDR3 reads CASSQERRRDFNQPQHF. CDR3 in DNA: TGCGCCAGCAGCCAAGAGAGACGACGGGATTTTAATCAGCCCCAGCATTTT.